This TCR beta chain was identified in a study of blood T cell repertoires in COVID-19 (dated by TCRdb to the early 2020s). Notes on the research overall: Samples from collaborators originated in the United States, Italy and Spain and spanned both the acute and convalescent phases of COVID-19. The material from the prospective study consisted of cDNA or gDNA derived from T cells, B-cell-depleted T cells, or PBMCs. The dataset comprised deeply sampled blood TCRbeta repertoires from subjects exposed to, actively infected with, or recovered from COVID-19. The repertoires were made available in a free public database intended to serve as a resource for research on the immune response to SARS-CoV-2. Samples were obtained from the ongoing ImmuneRACE study (first 160 participants) and from 1,000 to 1,500 subjects provided by 6 global collaborators. Sample metadata almost always included a de-identified subject ID, COVID-19 status, age in years and sex. HLA class I and class II types, where available, came from metadata supplied by the sample provider rather than from assay-based typing.

From the cysteine up to the phenylalanine, the CDR3 has a length of 16 residues. Just CDR3 DNA is preserved here, 48 bases in frame from base 1. CDR1 and CDR2 were assigned from the germline V gene as KGHSH and LQKENI. The germline ends are 16 bases apart after V is trimmed by 5 bases and J by 1 base. On this clone itself: Its recognized antigen is unknown. No base qualities exist here, and no much larger clone lies one base off it.

Whole blood was collected in K2EDTA tubes by collaborating institutions according to the institutions' own protocols. Collaborator samples were shipped for TCRbeta analysis as frozen whole blood, isolated PBMCs, or DNA extracted from either sample type. What the authors observed across the whole study: The quantity of clinical and demographic metadata differed by source and by participant and was supplied without curation.

TCRbeta CDR3 regions were amplified from genomic DNA using the immunoSEQ Assay, a bias-controlled multiplex PCR. In the paper's pipeline: The number of nucleated cells in each sample was estimated by amplification of reference gene primers within the assay. To quantify the absolute abundance of each unique TCRbeta CDR3 rearrangement, sequence reads were collapsed and filtered. Productive Simpson clonality was computed per sample as the square root of Simpson's diversity index over productive rearrangements. In its TCRdb copy, this immuneACCESS table keeps in-frame sequences only and misses some clones. Where compared with another copy, unresolved V genes explain less than half of these, and the others have no known cause. The DNA was the basis for D and trimming; V, J and clone size are from that table. A total of around 150,000 clones appear in this sample, roughly 80% of them only once. The ten largest clones add up to more than 11% of the sample.

The sample was peripheral blood. This TCR came from an elderly woman with acute or convalescent COVID-19. The chain couples TRBV18 to TRBJ2-3, with TRBD2 tentatively as D gene (6 bases match). CDR3 sequence: CASSKNPGGGTDTQYF. The nucleotide sequence is given as TGTGCCAGCTCAAAAAACCCCGGGGGAGGCACAGATACGCAGTATTTT.